This passage covers 19 T cell receptor beta chains from one sample sequenced in a study of blood T cell repertoires in COVID-19. Profiling relied on immunoSEQ multiplex PCR, and the TCRdb table lists in-frame clones only, not all of them. Among about 250,000 clones listed, approximately 90% were seen once. Sequenced sample: PBMCs or T cells enriched from blood (not recorded which). These receptor sequences come from a woman between 50 and 59 years old who had recovered from COVID-19.

This clone was seen only once. The chain carries TRBV2 and TRBJ2-1; 8 bases are shared with TRBD1. Per the germline V gene, CDR1 is SNHLY and CDR2 is FYNNEI. V lost 6 bases, J lost 5 bases, and 9 bases stayed unmatched. The CDR3 has 15 amino acids. The CDR3 DNA sequence: TGTGCCAGCAGCTCGTCCGGGACAGGTAACAATGAGCAGTTCTTC. This translates into CASSSSGTGNNEQFF.

This chain connects TRBV5-1 to TRBJ2-1; TRBD2 matches 9 bases. CDR3 size: 20 residues. V was clipped by 5 bases and J by 0 bases; unmatched bases: 18. Germline assignment: CDR1 SGHRS and CDR2 YFSETQ. The CDR3 loop reads CASRSPPGASGTNSYNEQFF. The CDR3 coding sequence is TGCGCCAGCAGATCCCCTCCCGGGGCTAGCGGGACCAACTCCTACAATGAGCAGTTCTTC.

The J gene is TRBJ1-2, the V gene TRBV27, with 7 bases fitting TRBD1. With 8 bases clipped from V and 8 bases from J, the junction kept 14 bases outside the gene matches. This CDR3 is 14 amino acids long. CDR1 is MNHEY and CDR2 is SMNVEV in the germline V gene (reference sequence). This CDR3 reads CASGSERQGEGYTF. The CDR3 bases are TGTGCCAGCGGCTCAGAACGACAGGGCGAGGGCTACACCTTC.

The genes are TRBV29-1 and TRBJ2-3, with D perhaps TRBD1 (6 bases). The CDR3 covers 16 residues. Germline CDR1 and CDR2: SQVTM and ANQGSEA. V dropped 1 base and J dropped 1 base, with 15 bases sitting between them. CDR3 sequence (DNA): TGCAGCGTTGAAGCTAGAACAGGGTACCGCACAGATACGCAGTATTTT. The encoded protein is CSVEARTGYRTDTQYF.

CDR3 sequence (DNA): TGTGCCAGCAGTCCCGGACAGGGGAGGGATTCACCCCTCCACTTT. It codes for CASSPGQGRDSPLHF. The chain joins TRBV9 to TRBJ1-6, with 9 bases matching TRBD1. The trim removed 5 bases at V and 8 bases at J, leaving 8 bases unmatched. This CDR3 comprises 15 residues. Germline V gene sequence: CDR1 SGDLS, CDR2 YYNGEE. Full variable domain (remainder filled in from reference TRBV9 and TRBJ1-6): DSGVTQTPKHLITATGQRVTLRCSPRSGDLSVYWYQQSLDQGLQFLIQYYNGEERAKGNILERFSAQQFPDLHSELNLSSLELGDSALYFCASSPGQGRDSPLHFGNGTRLTVT.

V and J are TRBV5-6 and TRBJ1-5; D unclear. The ends were cut back, 2 bases at V and 5 bases at J, with 8 bases in the middle. Germline lookup yields CDR1 SGHDT and CDR2 YYEEEE. This CDR3 contains 13 residues. The CDR3: CASSLWGDQPQHF. CDR3 nucleotide sequence: TGTGCCAGCAGCTTATGGGGAGATCAGCCCCAGCATTTT. Full variable domain (remainder filled in from reference TRBV5-6 and TRBJ1-5): DAGVTQSPTHLIKTRGQQVTLRCSPKSGHDTVSWYQQALGQGPQFIFQYYEEEERQRGNFPDRFSGHQFPNYSSELNVNALLLGDSALYLCASSLWGDQPQHFGDGTRLSIL.

The CDR3 loop is CAMQGLIGEIGYGYTF. DNA of the CDR3: TGCGCCATGCAGGGCCTGATAGGGGAAATCGGCTATGGCTACACCTTC. V usage is TRBV10-1 and J usage is TRBJ1-2; D perhaps matches TRBD1 (5 bases). The CDR3 covers 16 residues. CDR1 WNHNN and CDR2 SYGVQD come from the germline V gene (reference sequence). V lost 10 bases, J lost 4 bases, and 25 bases lay in between.

This clone was counted a few times. The chain links TRBV15 to TRBJ2-7; a weak D match, TRBD2 (5 bases). The CDR3 has 15 amino acids. With 0 bases removed from V and 1 base from J, the gap between germline ends came to 10 bases. The germline V gene has CDR1 LNHNV and CDR2 YYDKDF (reference sequence). The CDR3 loop is CATSRDRERSYEQYF. For the CDR3, the DNA is TGTGCCACCAGCAGAGATAGGGAGAGATCCTACGAGCAGTACTTC.

In DNA, the CDR3 is TGTGCCAGCAGCCAAGGACTAGCGGGAGTGCAGTTCTTC. Protein sequence: CASSQGLAGVQFF. The V call is TRBV3-1 (or the pseudogene TRBV3-2), the J call TRBJ2-1, with 12 bases aligning to TRBD2. From germline, CDR1 is LGHDT and CDR2 YNNKEL (reference sequence). The CDR3 is 13 amino acids. The J segment lost 12 bases and the V segment lost 1 base, leaving 1 base of the junction unmatched.

This clone was observed a few times. The V call is TRBV28, the J call TRBJ1-6, with D maybe TRBD1 (6 bases). The germline gives CDR1 MDHEN, CDR2 SYDVKM. V was clipped by 7 bases and J by 10 bases, with 20 bases between them. This CDR3 region has 15 residues. The CDR3 sequence: CASTPIGGRGSPLHF. As DNA, the CDR3 is TGTGCCAGCACTCCGATCGGGGGGCGCGGATCACCCCTCCACTTT.

This clone was observed a single time. V gene TRBV6-4 combines with J gene TRBJ2-3; 7 positions agree with TRBD2. The J segment lost 1 base and the V segment lost 6 bases, leaving 1 base of the junction unmatched. Germline CDR1 MRHNA, CDR2 SNTAGT. The CDR3 has 13 residues. The CDR3 nucleotides are TGTGCCAGCAGCCGGGAGGGCACAGATACGCAGTATTTT. Encoded protein: CASSREGTDTQYF.

This clone was counted only a few times. The chain uses TRBV15 and TRBJ2-2; 8 nucleotides line up with TRBD2. CDR3 length: 17 residues. V was clipped by 2 bases and J by 5 bases; unmatched bases: 10. Germline V CDR1 and CDR2: LNHNV, YYDKDF (reference sequence). The CDR3 region is CATSRQSGTSRTGELFF. Written as DNA, the CDR3 is TGTGCCACCAGCAGACAATCCGGGACTAGTCGGACCGGGGAGCTGTTTTTT.

This chain connects TRBV30 to TRBJ2-1; D remains ambiguous. The V end lost 0 bases, the J end lost 0 bases, and 9 bases lay between the germline ends. This CDR3 region has 15 residues. CDR1 GTSNPN and CDR2 SVGIG come from the germline V gene (reference sequence). DNA for the CDR3: TGTGCCTGGAGTGTGCGGAAAAGCTCCTACAATGAGCAGTTCTTC. Encoded protein: CAWSVRKSSYNEQFF. The full variable domain, with the rest looked up from reference TRBV30 and TRBJ2-1, is SQTIHQWPATLVQPVGSPLSLECTVEGTSNPNLYWYRQAAGRGLQLLFYSVGIGQISSEVPQNLSASRPQDRQFILSSKKLLLSDSGFYLCAWSVRKSSYNEQFFGPGTRLTVL.

This rearrangement joins TRBV5-6 to TRBJ1-2, with 10 bases that match TRBD1. This CDR3 is built from 15 residues. Trimming took 3 bases from V and 4 from J; bases not matched to a gene: 6. Germline CDR1 and CDR2: SGHDT and YYEEEE. The CDR3 sequence: CASSSDRGYSYGYTF. The CDR3 DNA sequence: TGTGCCAGCAGCTCGGACAGGGGGTACAGCTATGGCTACACCTTC.

The chain has TRBV6-2 or TRBV6-3 and TRBJ2-7, with D tentatively TRBD2 (6 bases). Germline V gives CDR1 MNHEY, CDR2 SVGEGT. Deletions cut 2 bases from V and 5 bases from J, with 19 bases between. The CDR3 covers 16 residues. Here the CDR3 DNA reads TGTGCCAGCAGTTACCAAACCGGGGGACGAAGGGACGAGCAGTACTTC. Protein sequence: CASSYQTGGRRDEQYF.

The V and J genes are TRBV3-1 (or the pseudogene TRBV3-2) and TRBJ1-1; the D gene is possibly TRBD1 (6 bases). Germline CDR1 LGHDT, CDR2 YNNKEL (reference sequence). Trimming left V 1 base short and J 4 bases short, with 10 bases between. The CDR3 sequence is 14 residues long. The CDR3 DNA reads TGTGCCAGCAGCCAAGTATCAGGGGTCACTGAAGCTTTCTTT. It specifies CASSQVSGVTEAFF.

The chain joins TRBV19 to TRBJ1-2, with TRBD1 identical over 8 bases. CDR1 is LNHDA, CDR2 SQIVND, per germline (reference sequence). The CDR3 runs 17 residues. Trimming cost V 4 bases and J 2 bases; bases outside gene matches: 12. This chain's CDR3 is CASSSRAQGASNYGYTF. The DNA for the CDR3 is TGTGCCAGTAGTAGCCGAGCGCAGGGGGCGTCCAACTATGGCTACACCTTC.

In its sample, this clone was seen once. This chain joins TRBV2 and TRBJ2-2; 9 bases match TRBD2. Looked up from germline, CDR1 is SNHLY and CDR2 is FYNNEI. CDR3 length: 17 residues. J was trimmed by 4 bases and V by 6 bases; bases with no gene match: 12. As DNA, the CDR3 is TGTGCCAGCAGGCGCGGGGAGGGGACTAGCAGCACCGGGGAGCTGTTTTTT. Amino acids: CASRRGEGTSSTGELFF.

The V and J genes are TRBV5-1 and TRBJ1-2; D perhaps matches TRBD1 (6 bases). Germline V gives CDR1 SGHRS, CDR2 YFSETQ. V was cut by 0 bases and J by 1 base, with 13 bases left in between. The CDR3 runs to 16 residues. The CDR3 is CASSLDSGALNYGYTF. CDR3 in DNA: TGCGCCAGCAGCTTGGATTCAGGGGCACTTAACTATGGCTACACCTTC.